The clone carrying this TCR beta chain was detected once. TCRdb's copy holds only in-frame clones and misses some; the assay was immunoSEQ multiplex PCR. The sample consists of roughly 45,000 clones, roughly 88% of them appearing once. This sample is part of a study of T cell responses to AZD1222 COVID-19 vaccine. V lost 6 bases to trimming and J lost 5 bases; unmatched junction nucleotides: 9. The CDR3 totals 16 residues. Looked up from germline, CDR1 is SNHLY and CDR2 is FYNNEI. The sequencing used peripheral blood, collected 28 days after the second AZD1222 dose. The rearrangement joins TRBV2 to TRBJ1-6, with 8 bases identical to TRBD1. This sequence originates from an adult who received the AZD1222 COVID-19 vaccine. The CDR3 sequence is CASRTGTGRHNSPLHF. The CDR3 DNA follows: TGTGCCAGCAGAACCGGGACAGGTCGCCATAATTCACCCCTCCACTTT.